This TCR beta chain was obtained from a study of T cells in Graves' hyperthyroidism and ophthalmopathy. Across the study: Any treatment followed the collection of peripheral blood at initial diagnosis.

Comment on this clonotype: Antigen specificity is unknown.

Diagnostic assessment was based on clinical symptoms, serum thyroxine and TRAb, thyroid ultrasound and orbital computed tomography. General study points: Blood also held most thyroid clonotypes expanded beyond 0.001.

With 5 bases clipped from V and 3 bases from J, the junction kept 4 bases outside the gene matches. Germline V gene data show CDR1 as ENHRY and CDR2 as SYGVKD. The CDR3 consists of 14 residues. Amplification of TCR beta CDR3 regions used RNA as the template. The primer set for the first-round RT-PCR of the TCR CDR3 was HTBI. In TCRdb, the multiplex PCR reads were re-called with MiXCR into one record per CDR3 protein. The sample lists hundreds of thousands of distinct CDR3 sequences; 38% were seen once. The chain joins TRBV10-3 to TRBJ1-5, with TRBD1 matching 7 bases. This sequence originates from a man younger than 35 with Graves' hyperthyroidism. The specimen was blood. The CDR3: CAISLGQVNQPQHF. The CDR3, as DNA: TGTGCCATCAGTTTAGGACAGGTCAATCAGCCCCAGCATTTT.